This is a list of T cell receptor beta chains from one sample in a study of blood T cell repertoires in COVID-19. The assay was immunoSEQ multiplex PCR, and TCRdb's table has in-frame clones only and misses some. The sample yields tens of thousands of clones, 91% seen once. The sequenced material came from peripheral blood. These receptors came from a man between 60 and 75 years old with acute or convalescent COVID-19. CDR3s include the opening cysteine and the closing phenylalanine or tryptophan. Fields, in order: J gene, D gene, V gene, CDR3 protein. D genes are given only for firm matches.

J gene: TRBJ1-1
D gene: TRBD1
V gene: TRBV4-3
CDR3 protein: CASSQIRPGQGSTEAFF

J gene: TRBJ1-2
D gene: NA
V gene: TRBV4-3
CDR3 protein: CASSQRTDYGYTF

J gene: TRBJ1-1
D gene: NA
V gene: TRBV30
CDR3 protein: CAQNWRDRHTEAFF

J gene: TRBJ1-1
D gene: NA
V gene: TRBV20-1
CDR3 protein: CSVAGITEAFF

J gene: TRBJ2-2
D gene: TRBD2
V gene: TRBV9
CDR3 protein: CASKAGSGRSGGTGELFF

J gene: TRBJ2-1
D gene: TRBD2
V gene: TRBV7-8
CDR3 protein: CASSAQGTSGYNEQFF

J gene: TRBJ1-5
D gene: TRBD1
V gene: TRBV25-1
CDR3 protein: CASRQGADQPQHF

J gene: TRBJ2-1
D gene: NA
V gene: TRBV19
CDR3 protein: CASSMTGESIYNEQFF

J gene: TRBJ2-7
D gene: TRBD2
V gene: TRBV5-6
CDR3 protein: CASSLGLAGSLYEQYF

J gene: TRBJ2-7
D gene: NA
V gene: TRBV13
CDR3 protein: CASSSQGYEQYF

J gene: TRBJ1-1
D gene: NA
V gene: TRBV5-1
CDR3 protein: CASSQGADTEAFF

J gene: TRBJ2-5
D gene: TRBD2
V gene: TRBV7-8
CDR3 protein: CASSLGTSYGETQYF

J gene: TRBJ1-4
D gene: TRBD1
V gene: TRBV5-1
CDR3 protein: CASSWQGARSEKLFF

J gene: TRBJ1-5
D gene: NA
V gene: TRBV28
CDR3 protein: CASSLTPWAGRVQPQHF

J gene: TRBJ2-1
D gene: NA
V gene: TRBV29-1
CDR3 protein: CSFGRGYGYNEQFF